One sample yielded the 6 T cell receptor beta chains listed below, sequenced in a study of blood T cell repertoires in COVID-19. Sequencing used immunoSEQ multiplex PCR; TCRdb keeps in-frame clones, though not all of them. The sample includes about 300,000 clones, 88% of them seen just once. Sequencing input: peripheral blood. These receptors were taken from a woman in her twenties or thirties with COVID-19, enrolled during active disease.

V gene TRBV3-1 (or the pseudogene TRBV3-2) combines with J gene TRBJ2-1; D is undetermined. Germline V gene lookup returns CDR1 LGHDT and CDR2 YNNKEL (reference sequence). This CDR3 has 12 amino acids. Trimming cost V 3 bases and J 9 bases, with 9 bases left between them. The chain's CDR3 is CASSHLPGEQFF. DNA of the CDR3: TGTGCCAGCAGCCATTTGCCGGGTGAGCAGTTCTTC.

CDR3 amino acids: CASSTAGGAGNTIYF. The CDR3 DNA is TGTGCCAGCAGCACTGCCGGGGGAGCTGGAAACACCATATATTTT. V gene TRBV11-3 combines with J gene TRBJ1-3; D possibly corresponds to TRBD1 (5 bases). Per the germline V gene, CDR1 is SGHNT and CDR2 is YENEEA. V shed 5 bases and J shed 2 bases, with 13 bases lying between them. The CDR3 runs 15 residues.

This chain connects TRBV3-1 (or the pseudogene TRBV3-2) to TRBJ2-7; 10 bases align to TRBD1. The CDR3 sequence is 14 residues long. V lost 1 base and J lost 6; bases outside the gene matches: 3. In germline, CDR1 is LGHDT, CDR2 YNNKEL (reference sequence). CDR3 amino acids: CASSQGQGAFEQYF. CDR3 sequence (DNA): TGTGCCAGCAGCCAAGGACAGGGGGCCTTCGAGCAGTACTTC.

V gene TRBV4-2 combines with J gene TRBJ1-2; 9 positions agree with TRBD1. With V trimmed by 0 bases and J by 3 bases, 5 bases remained unmatched. There are 16 residues in the CDR3. Germline-derived CDR1 and CDR2 are LGHNA and YNFKEQ. CDR3 sequence: CASSQDPTGGYYGYTF. The CDR3 nucleotides read TGTGCCAGCAGCCAAGATCCCACAGGGGGCTACTATGGCTACACCTTC.

This clone occurred a few times. The chain employs TRBV19 and TRBJ1-3, with TRBD1 identical over 7 bases. The CDR3 is 15 residues long. The germline V gene encodes CDR1 LNHDA and CDR2 SQIVND (reference sequence). Trimming took 3 bases from V and 4 from J; bases not matched to a gene: 6. The CDR3, as DNA: TGTGCCAGTAGTATTATGGGACAGCCCGGAAACACCATATATTTT. Residues: CASSIMGQPGNTIYF.

The rearrangement joins TRBV4-1 to TRBJ2-7; TRBD2 aligns across 8 bases. Germline trimming cut 1 base from V and 6 bases from J; bases unmatched to any gene: 5. Germline values: CDR1 MGHRA, CDR2 YSYEKL. The CDR3 sequence is 14 residues long. This chain's CDR3 is CASSQAGGRSEQYF. The DNA for the CDR3 is TGCGCCAGCAGCCAAGCGGGGGGGAGGAGCGAGCAGTACTTC.